What follows are 6 T cell receptor beta chains derived from one specimen sequenced in a study of CD8+ T cells in alopecia areata. Extracted RNA was reverse transcribed into cDNA, the sequencing template. Sequencing used immunoSEQ multiplex PCR; TCRdb keeps in-frame clones, though not all of them. The sample holds fewer than 200,000 clones; less than 70% are singletons and the top ten take approximately 15%. The treatment here: oral pan-JAK inhibitor, 5-10 mg twice daily. The sample was CD4+ T cells sorted from blood, taken at week 24, from a patient treated with tofacitinib. The receptor set was obtained from a human donor with alopecia areata.

This clone was detected only a few times. DNA for the CDR3: TGCAGCGTTGGTCAGCTAACTAACTATGGCTACACCTTC. Its protein is CSVGQLTNYGYTF. The V and J genes are TRBV29-1 and TRBJ1-2, with D hard to call. The germline gives CDR1 SQVTM, CDR2 ANQGSEA. This CDR3 has 13 amino acids. V was cut by 4 bases and J by 0 bases, with 9 bases left in between.

The chain combines TRBV30 with TRBJ1-6; 7 bases fit TRBD1. Germline V gene data show CDR1 as GTSNPN and CDR2 as SVGIG (reference sequence). This CDR3 region has 14 residues. J was trimmed by 7 bases and V by 3 bases; bases with no gene match: 6. CDR3 residues: CAWRRQGGNSPLHF. CDR3 coding DNA: TGTGCCTGGAGAAGACAGGGAGGGAATTCACCCCTCCACTTT.

The genes are TRBV11-2 and TRBJ2-1; D unresolved. There are 13 residues in the CDR3. Germline-derived CDR1 and CDR2 are SGHAT and FQNNGV. V lost 5 bases, J lost 4 bases, and 9 bases lay in between. DNA of the CDR3: TGTGCCAGCAGCCCTCCACAGTACAATGAGCAGTTCTTC. The encoded protein is CASSPPQYNEQFF.

V and J are TRBV5-1 and TRBJ1-5, with a weak D call TRBD1 (5 bases). In germline, CDR1 is SGHRS, CDR2 YFSETQ. This CDR3 comprises 14 residues. V was trimmed by 0 bases and J by 6 bases, leaving 10 bases between them. CDR3 DNA sequence: TGCGCCAGCAGCTTGGGCCAGGGAATTCAGCCCCAGCATTTT. Translation: CASSLGQGIQPQHF.

The chain recombines TRBV10-3 with TRBJ2-5; no reliable D call. The germline gives CDR1 ENHRY, CDR2 SYGVKD. The CDR3 consists of 15 residues. V dropped 6 bases and J dropped 2 bases, with 16 bases sitting between them. CDR3 in amino acids: CAISPSNTKQETQYF. CDR3 in DNA: TGTGCCATCAGCCCTTCGAATACTAAACAAGAGACCCAGTACTTC.

This clone was observed a handful of times. The chain employs TRBV7-2 and TRBJ2-1, with D perhaps TRBD2 (6 bases). Germline CDR1 reads SGHTA; CDR2 reads FQGNSA. The CDR3 is 12 amino acids. V was cut by 5 bases and J by 9 bases, with 11 bases left in between. The CDR3 reads CASSRRGGEQFF. The CDR3 nucleotides read TGTGCCAGCAGCCGACGGGGAGGTGAGCAGTTCTTC. Full variable domain (remainder filled in from reference TRBV7-2 and TRBJ2-1): GAGVSQSPSNKVTEKGKDVELRCDPISGHTALYWYRQSLGQGLEFLIYFQGNSAPDKSGLPSDRFSAERTGGSVSTLTIQRTQQEDSAVYLCASSRRGGEQFFGPGTRLTVL.